This T cell receptor (beta chain) comes out of a study of T-cell memory formation after mild COVID-19. Broader study findings: Cross-reactive memory seemingly joined, as some responding clones were found in pre-infection memory.

The CDR3 has 15 amino acids. Between the trimmed V and J ends, which lost 5 bases and 4 bases, there was a span of 17 bases. CDR1 is SEHNR, CDR2 FQNEAQ, per germline (reference sequence). Concerning this clonotype: Its target is not known.

One entry per CDR3 protein results from TCRdb running MiXCR on the 5' RACE reads. The table shows roughly 170,000 distinct CDR3 sequences, with roughly a fifth occurring only once. The clonotype originates from an adult woman who had mild COVID-19 (a few samples of this study predate the infection). Cell type and time point are not known. The sample was PBMCs or a T cell subset sorted from them (not recorded which). The chain couples TRBV7-9 to TRBJ1-1; D is ambiguous. CDR3 sequence (DNA): TGTGCCAGCAGCCCCGACACCGTCGGGAGCACTGAAGCTTTCTTT. Protein: CASSPDTVGSTEAFF.